The rows below give T cell receptor beta chains drawn from one sample of a study of blood T cell repertoires in COVID-19. Here immunoSEQ multiplex PCR was the method, and the copy in TCRdb shows in-frame clones only, minus some. The profile covers over 150,000 clones, with just over 85% appearing a single time and 5.5% to 8% taken by the ten largest. The sequenced sample consisted of peripheral blood. All receptors come from a man aged 50 to 59 with active or convalescent COVID-19. The CDR3 runs from the conserved cysteine through the conserved F or W. Each record gives: D gene, V gene, J gene, clone size, CDR3 protein, CDR3 DNA. A D gene is named only where the DNA matches it firmly. Where a row states a size, it is once, few, many or the class of an expanded clone; other rows omit it.

.,TRBV24-1,TRBJ2-2,.,CATSDFRGELFF,TGTGCCACCAGTGATTTTCGCGGGGAGCTGTTTTTT
TRBD2,TRBV13,TRBJ2-7,.,CASSFGRGLDEQYF,TGTGCCAGCAGCTTTGGGCGGGGGTTGGACGAGCAGTACTTC
TRBD1,TRBV24-1,TRBJ2-2,.,CATGDRRNTGELFF,TGTGCCACTGGGGACAGGAGGAACACCGGGGAGCTGTTTTTT
.,TRBV4-2,TRBJ2-7,.,CASSPDRGSYEQYF,TGTGCCAGCAGCCCCGACCGGGGCTCCTACGAGCAGTACTTC
TRBD1,TRBV5-1,TRBJ2-5,.,CASSLDRAETQYF,TGCGCCAGCAGCTTAGACAGGGCAGAGACCCAGTACTTC
TRBD1,TRBV7-9,TRBJ1-2,.,CASSPTRTGGGGYTF,TGTGCCAGCAGCCCGACCCGGACAGGGGGCGGTGGCTACACCTTC
.,TRBV7-2,TRBJ2-7,.,CASRHGRGREQYF,TGTGCCAGCAGACATGGTAGGGGCCGCGAGCAGTACTTC
.,TRBV7-9,TRBJ1-5,.,CASSRQGYQPQHF,TGTGCCAGCAGCCGTCAGGGTTATCAGCCCCAGCATTTT
TRBD1,TRBV5-4,TRBJ2-2,.,CASSLRQGAGELFF,TGTGCCAGCAGCCTAAGACAGGGGGCCGGGGAGCTGTTTTTT
.,TRBV5-1,TRBJ1-4,.,CASSLQGQGTEKLFF,TGCGCCAGCAGCTTGCAGGGGCAGGGAACTGAAAAACTGTTTTTT
TRBD2,TRBV2,TRBJ2-5,few,CASSERQGGETQYF,TGTGCCAGCAGTGAACGGCAGGGAGGGGAGACCCAGTACTTC
TRBD2,TRBV2,TRBJ2-1,.,CASTSGTIRDEQFF,TGTGCCAGCACTTCCGGGACTATTCGAGATGAGCAGTTCTTC
.,TRBV6-2/TRBV6-3,TRBJ1-6,.,CASSPPSGRGNSYNSPLHF,TGTGCCAGCAGCCCCCCCTCCGGTCGAGGGAACTCCTATAATTCACCCCTCCACTTT
.,TRBV19,TRBJ2-6,.,CASSTQGGSGANVLTF,TGTGCCAGTAGTACCCAGGGAGGCTCTGGGGCCAACGTCCTGACTTTC
.,TRBV2,TRBJ2-5,.,CASSELRSQETQYF,TGTGCCAGCAGTGAACTGCGGAGCCAAGAGACCCAGTACTTC
TRBD1,TRBV4-1,TRBJ1-1,.,CASSHGSVTGGRAFF,TGCGCCAGCAGCCACGGGTCGGTCACAGGGGGAAGAGCTTTCTTT
.,TRBV7-9,TRBJ1-6,.,CASSGGAYNSPLHF,TGTGCCAGCAGTGGGGGCGCATATAATTCACCCCTCCACTTT
.,TRBV7-9,TRBJ1-2,.,CASSLRNYGYTF,TGTGCCAGCAGCTTACGTAACTATGGCTACACCTTC
.,TRBV27,TRBJ2-3,.,CASSREQDTDTQYF,TGTGCCAGCAGTCGGGAGCAAGACACAGATACGCAGTATTTT
.,TRBV18,TRBJ2-7,.,CASSPGGYEQYF,TGTGCCAGCTCACCGGGAGGCTACGAGCAGTACTTC
TRBD1,TRBV3-1/TRBV3-2,TRBJ2-4,.,CASSQARDRAAIQYF,TGTGCCAGCAGCCAGGCGAGGGACAGGGCGGCAATTCAGTACTTC
.,TRBV5-4,TRBJ2-5,.,CASSSFTGVVETQYF,TGTGCCAGCAGCTCCTTTACGGGAGTGGTCGAGACCCAGTACTTC
TRBD1,TRBV2,TRBJ2-7,.,CAGGQDAYEQYF,TGTGCCGGGGGACAGGACGCATACGAGCAGTACTTC
TRBD1,TRBV15,TRBJ2-5,.,CATSRLGTEETQYF,TGTGCCACCAGCAGATTAGGGACAGAAGAGACCCAGTACTTC
.,TRBV3-1/TRBV3-2,TRBJ1-1,.,CASSSGQMEAFF,TGTGCCAGCAGCTCAGGACAGATGGAAGCTTTCTTT
.,TRBV4-2,TRBJ1-4,.,CASSQDKGARNEKLFF,TGTGCCAGCAGCCAAGATAAAGGGGCCAGGAATGAAAAACTGTTTTTT
.,TRBV9,TRBJ1-5,.,CASSQTGFGQPQHF,TGTGCCAGCAGTCAGACGGGGTTTGGTCAGCCCCAGCATTTT
.,TRBV15,TRBJ1-5,.,CATSRETTRSNQPQHF,TGTGCCACCAGCAGAGAGACAACCCGAAGCAATCAGCCCCAGCATTTT
TRBD2,TRBV11-3,TRBJ2-5,once,CASGLAGVPKETQYF,TGTGCCAGCGGACTAGCGGGAGTCCCGAAAGAGACCCAGTACTTC
.,TRBV6-5,TRBJ1-2,.,CASFERDYGYTF,TGTGCCAGCTTTGAACGGGACTATGGCTACACCTTC
.,TRBV3-1/TRBV3-2,TRBJ1-3,.,CASSYRSPSGNTIYF,TGTGCCAGCAGCTATAGATCGCCCTCTGGAAACACCATATATTTT
TRBD2,TRBV11-2,TRBJ2-5,.,CASSKGLAGAQETQYF,TGTGCCAGCAGCAAAGGACTAGCGGGAGCCCAGGAGACCCAGTACTTC
.,TRBV29-1,TRBJ1-1,.,CSVDSYRRNTEAFF,TGCAGCGTTGATTCCTACAGGAGGAACACTGAAGCTTTCTTT
.,TRBV15,TRBJ1-4,.,CATSRMRKPGEKLFF,TGTGCCACCAGCAGAATGCGGAAACCGGGTGAAAAACTGTTTTTT
TRBD2,TRBV7-3,TRBJ2-1,.,CASSLTLSGTSINEQFF,TGTGCCAGCAGCTTAACGTTATCCGGGACTAGTATAAATGAGCAGTTCTTC
TRBD1,TRBV6-2/TRBV6-3,TRBJ1-5,.,CASSPGTDSNQPQHF,TGTGCCAGCAGCCCTGGGACAGATAGCAATCAGCCCCAGCATTTT
TRBD2,TRBV7-8,TRBJ2-3,.,CASRAQAGGTRDTQYF,TGTGCCAGCAGAGCCCAAGCGGGGGGGACAAGGGATACGCAGTATTTT
.,TRBV4-3,TRBJ2-7,.,CASSQVVGHSGHEQYF,TGCGCCAGCAGCCAAGTCGTGGGCCATAGTGGCCACGAGCAGTACTTC
.,TRBV5-6,TRBJ1-5,.,CASSLGAYNQPQHF,TGTGCCAGCAGCTTGGGCGCCTACAATCAGCCCCAGCATTTT
.,TRBV19,TRBJ1-1,.,CASSITSYTEAFF,TGTGCCAGTAGTATAACCAGTTACACTGAAGCTTTCTTT
TRBD1,TRBV5-1,TRBJ1-2,many,CASSLVPGQHGYTF,TGCGCCAGCAGCTTGGTCCCGGGACAGCATGGCTACACCTTC
.,TRBV12-3/TRBV12-4,TRBJ1-5,.,CASSLQGSQPQHF,TGTGCCAGCAGTCTACAGGGATCTCAGCCCCAGCATTTT
TRBD1,TRBV7-2,TRBJ2-2,.,CASSLWDRGTGELFF,TGTGCCAGCAGCCTGTGGGACAGAGGAACCGGGGAGCTGTTTTTT
TRBD2,TRBV7-3,TRBJ2-1,.,CASSLLAGGDNEQFF,TGTGCCAGCAGCCTGCTAGCGGGAGGCGACAATGAGCAGTTCTTC
TRBD1,TRBV10-3,TRBJ2-3,once,CAIRTGGTDTQYF,TGTGCCATCAGAACAGGGGGCACAGATACGCAGTATTTT
.,TRBV9,TRBJ2-3,.,CASSVGGLSTDTQYF,TGTGCCAGCAGCGTAGGAGGGCTTAGCACAGATACGCAGTATTTT
TRBD1,TRBV6-2/TRBV6-3,TRBJ2-7,.,CASSLNRGHRYEQYF,TGTGCCAGCAGTCTGAACAGGGGGCATCGCTACGAGCAGTACTTC
TRBD2,TRBV19,TRBJ2-1,.,CASSGLAGIEQFF,TGTGCCAGTAGCGGACTAGCGGGAATTGAGCAGTTCTTC
TRBD1,TRBV15,TRBJ2-6,.,CATSRPGQGSFSGANVLTF,TGTGCCACCAGCAGGCCGGGACAGGGGTCCTTCTCTGGGGCCAACGTCCTGACTTTC
.,TRBV27,TRBJ1-2,.,CASSQRTAGGYTF,TGTGCCAGCAGTCAGCGGACAGCGGGAGGCTACACCTTC
.,TRBV28,TRBJ1-1,.,CASSHDTPEAFF,TGTGCCAGCAGTCATGACACCCCTGAAGCTTTCTTT
.,TRBV4-3,TRBJ2-7,.,CASSQDRGSYEQYF,TGCGCCAGCAGCCAAGACAGGGGCTCCTACGAGCAGTACTTC